This T cell receptor beta chain originates from a study of identical twins. Study results and caveats: Conclusions came from cross-sectional statistical analysis, not from following the same donors. The degree of excess twin sharing was weaker in beta out-of-frame sequences.

A universal primer site arose from template switching, and cDNA bore unique molecular identifiers. A single record per CDR3 protein comes from TCRdb applying MiXCR to the 5' RACE reads. This table holds 350,000 to 600,000 distinct CDR3 sequences, about 14% found once. This clonotype was counted between two and nine times. The antigen remains unidentified. The length of the CDR3 is 15 residues. Germline values: CDR1 LGHDT, CDR2 YNNKEL (reference sequence). This sample was also put to use in a study of yellow fever vaccine responses in identical twins.

Sequenced material: CD4+ T cells sorted from blood. The chain recombines TRBV3-1 with TRBJ2-3; 13 bases are a match to TRBD2. This receptor was taken from a woman younger than 30 in good health. The DNA of the CDR3 is TGTGCTTCATCGCCACTAGCGGGAGGGGGAGATACGCAGTATTTT. This translates into CASSPLAGGGDTQYF.